This T cell receptor beta chain stems from a study of identical twins. Using its own MiXCR run on the 5' RACE reads, TCRdb lists one record per CDR3 protein. The sample has approximately 550,000 distinct CDR3 sequences, about a fifth seen once. This clonotype has more than one count but fewer than ten. What it recognizes is unknown. General observations from the study: Fewer insertions characterized abundant cord blood beta clonotypes, whereas memory repertoires showed none. Researchers reported weaker excess twin sharing in beta out-of-frame sequences. Conclusions relied on cross-sectional statistical analysis, not following the same donors.

V was trimmed by 10 bases and J by 1 base, leaving 13 bases between them. Germline CDR1 SEHNR, CDR2 FQNEAQ (reference sequence). This CDR3 has 14 amino acids. This sample also appeared in a second study, on yellow fever vaccine responses in identical twins.

The sequenced material came from CD4+ T cells sorted from blood. The rearrangement joins TRBV7-9 to TRBJ2-2, with D maybe TRBD2 (5 bases). The origin of this receptor is a woman under 30 in good health. The CDR3 protein is CAMPFRGNTGELFF. The CDR3 nucleotides are TGTGCCATGCCTTTTCGGGGGAACACCGGGGAGCTGTTTTTT. Full variable domain (missing parts from reference TRBV7-9 and TRBJ2-2): DTGVSQNPRHKITKRGQNVTFRCDPISEHNRLYWYRQTLGQGPEFLTYFQNEAQLEKSRLLSDRFSAERPKGSFSTLEIQRTEQGDSAMYLCAMPFRGNTGELFFGEGSRLTVL.